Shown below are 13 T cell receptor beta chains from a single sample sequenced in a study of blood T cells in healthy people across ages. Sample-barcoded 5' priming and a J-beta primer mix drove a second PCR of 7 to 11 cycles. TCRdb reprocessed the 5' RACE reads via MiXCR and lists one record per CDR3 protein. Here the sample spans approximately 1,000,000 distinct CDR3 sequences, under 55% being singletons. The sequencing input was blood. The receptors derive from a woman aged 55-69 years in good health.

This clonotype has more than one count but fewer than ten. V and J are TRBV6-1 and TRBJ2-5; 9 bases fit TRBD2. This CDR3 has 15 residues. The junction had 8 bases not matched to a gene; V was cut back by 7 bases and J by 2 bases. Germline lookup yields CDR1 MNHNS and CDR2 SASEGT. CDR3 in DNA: TGTGCCAGCACCCTACTAGCGGGTGTACAAGAGACCCAGTACTTC. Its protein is CASTLLAGVQETQYF.

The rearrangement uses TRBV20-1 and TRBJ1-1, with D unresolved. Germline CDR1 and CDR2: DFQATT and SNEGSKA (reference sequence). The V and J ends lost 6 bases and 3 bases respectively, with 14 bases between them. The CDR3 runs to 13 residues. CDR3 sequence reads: CSAKLKLDTEAFF. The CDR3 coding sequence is TGCAGTGCCAAACTCAAGCTTGACACTGAAGCTTTCTTT.

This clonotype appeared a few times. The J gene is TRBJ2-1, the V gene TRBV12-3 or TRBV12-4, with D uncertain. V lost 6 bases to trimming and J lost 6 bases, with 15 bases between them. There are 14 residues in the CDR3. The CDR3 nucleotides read TGTGCCAGCAGCCCCCTTTTGGGCGGCAATGAGCAGTTCTTC. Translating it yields CASSPLLGGNEQFF.

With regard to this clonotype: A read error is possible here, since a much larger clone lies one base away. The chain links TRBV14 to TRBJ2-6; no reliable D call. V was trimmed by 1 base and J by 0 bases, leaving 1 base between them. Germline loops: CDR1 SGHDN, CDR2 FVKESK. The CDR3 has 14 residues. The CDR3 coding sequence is TGTGCCAGCAGCCAAGTCTCTGGGGCCAACGTCCTGACTTTC. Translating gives CASSQVSGANVLTF.

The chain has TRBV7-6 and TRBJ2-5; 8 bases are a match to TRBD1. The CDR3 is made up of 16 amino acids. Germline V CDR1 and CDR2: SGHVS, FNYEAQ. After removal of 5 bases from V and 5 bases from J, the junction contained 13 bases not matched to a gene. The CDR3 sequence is CASSPPGQVIVETQYF. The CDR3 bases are TGTGCCAGCAGCCCTCCGGGACAGGTTATAGTCGAGACCCAGTACTTC.

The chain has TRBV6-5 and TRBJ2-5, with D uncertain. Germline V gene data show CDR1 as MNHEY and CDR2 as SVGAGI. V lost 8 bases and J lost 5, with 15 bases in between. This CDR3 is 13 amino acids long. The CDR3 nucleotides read TGTGCCAGCTCTCCCTCGCCTGACGAGACCCAGTACTTC. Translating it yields CASSPSPDETQYF.

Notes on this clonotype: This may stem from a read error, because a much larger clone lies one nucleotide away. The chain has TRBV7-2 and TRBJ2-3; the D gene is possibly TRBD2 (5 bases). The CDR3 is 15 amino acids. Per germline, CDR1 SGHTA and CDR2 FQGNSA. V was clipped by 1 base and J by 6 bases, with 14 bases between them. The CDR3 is CASSLVSSSADTQYF. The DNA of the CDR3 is TGTGCCAGCAGCTTAGTTTCTAGCTCGGCGGATACGCAGTATTTT.

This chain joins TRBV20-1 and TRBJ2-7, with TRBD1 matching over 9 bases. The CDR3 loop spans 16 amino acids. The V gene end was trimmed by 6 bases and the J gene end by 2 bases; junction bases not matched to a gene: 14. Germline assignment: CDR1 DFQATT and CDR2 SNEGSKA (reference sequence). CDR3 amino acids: CSATGTGGPDPYEQYF. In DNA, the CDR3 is TGCAGTGCCACCGGAACAGGGGGCCCGGACCCCTACGAGCAGTACTTC.

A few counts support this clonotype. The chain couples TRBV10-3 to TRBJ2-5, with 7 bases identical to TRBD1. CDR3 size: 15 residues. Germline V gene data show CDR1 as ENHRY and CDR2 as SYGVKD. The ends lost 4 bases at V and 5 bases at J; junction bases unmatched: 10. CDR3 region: CAISGGPGGRETQYF. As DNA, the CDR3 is TGTGCCATCAGTGGGGGACCAGGGGGTCGGGAGACCCAGTACTTC.

The CDR3 spells CSGIGRTQETQYF. The CDR3 DNA reads TGCAGTGGGATCGGGAGGACACAAGAGACCCAGTACTTC. V is TRBV20-1 and J is TRBJ2-5; 7 nucleotides match TRBD2. V dropped 7 bases and J dropped 2; count of bases not matched to a gene: 7. This CDR3 spans 13 amino acids. The germline V gene has CDR1 DFQATT and CDR2 SNEGSKA (reference sequence).

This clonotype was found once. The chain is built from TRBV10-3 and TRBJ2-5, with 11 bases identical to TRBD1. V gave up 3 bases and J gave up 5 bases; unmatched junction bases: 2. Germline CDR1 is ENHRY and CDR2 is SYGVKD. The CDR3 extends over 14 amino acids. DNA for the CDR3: TGTGCCATCAGTGACGGGACAGGGGGGGAGACCCAGTACTTC. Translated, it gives CAISDGTGGETQYF.

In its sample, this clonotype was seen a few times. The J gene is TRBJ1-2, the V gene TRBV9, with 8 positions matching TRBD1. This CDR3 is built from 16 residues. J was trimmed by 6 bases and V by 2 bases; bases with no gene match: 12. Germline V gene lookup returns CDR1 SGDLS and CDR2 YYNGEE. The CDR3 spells CASSVRAGTGTDGYTF. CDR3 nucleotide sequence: TGTGCCAGCAGCGTGCGAGCCGGGACAGGAACAGATGGCTACACCTTC.

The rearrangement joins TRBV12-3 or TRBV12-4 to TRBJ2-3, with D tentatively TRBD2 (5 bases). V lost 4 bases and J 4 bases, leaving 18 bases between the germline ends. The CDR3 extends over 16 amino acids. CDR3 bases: TGTGCCAGCAGTTGGGTGAGCGGAGCCGTGGCAGATACGCAGTATTTT. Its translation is CASSWVSGAVADTQYF.